The 8 T cell receptor beta chains below come from one sample, sequenced in a study of human T cells and chemical hapten exposure. TCRdb recomputed calls from the RACE reads with MiXCR, one row per CDR3 protein. The sample lists under 300,000 distinct CDR3 sequences; 7.7% were seen once. Time point described: pre-sensitization, week 0. Treatment noted: therapeutic diphenylcyclopropenone sensitization with weekly scalp DPC. This sample comprised whole blood, obtained in connection with sensitization to the hapten diphenylcyclopropenone (DPC). Receptors originate from a man younger than 35 with alopecia areata. Some clones in this sample may be carry-over from other donors' samples.

This clonotype has a count of ten or more. The gene calls are TRBV29-1 and TRBJ2-6; D may be TRBD1 (6 bases). Germline-derived CDR1 and CDR2 are SQVTM and ANQGSEA. V was cut by 6 bases and J by 0 bases, with 15 bases left in between. The CDR3 consists of 16 residues. The CDR3 loop reads CSVERDTDSGANVLTF. In DNA, the CDR3 is TGCAGCGTCGAAAGGGACACCGACTCTGGGGCCAACGTCCTGACTTTC.

This chain links TRBV14 with TRBJ2-2; the D is unclear. The germline V and J ends were trimmed by 1 base and 0 bases, with 6 bases remaining between them. This CDR3 comprises 15 residues. The V gene's germline CDR1 is SGHDN and CDR2 FVKESK. The CDR3 region has the DNA TGTGCCAGCAGCCAAGTCCTCGCGAACACCGGGGAGCTGTTTTTT. It encodes CASSQVLANTGELFF.

Only a few counts were recorded for this clonotype. The V call is TRBV27, the J call TRBJ2-2; D remains unclear. The CDR3 has 13 residues. V lost 3 bases and J 3 bases, leaving 5 bases between the germline ends. CDR1 MNHEY and CDR2 SMNVEV come from the germline V gene (reference sequence). For the CDR3, the DNA is TGTGCCAGCAGTTTTAGCTACACCGGGGAGCTGTTTTTT. Its protein product is CASSFSYTGELFF.

This clonotype was seen many times. This chain connects TRBV20-1 to TRBJ2-3, with 10 bases identical to TRBD2. V dropped 5 bases and J dropped 3; count of bases not matched to a gene: 8. Germline CDR1 is DFQATT and CDR2 is SNEGSKA (reference sequence). The CDR3 totals 15 residues. The CDR3 sequence is CSAPTGLADTDTQYF. The DNA of the CDR3 is TGCAGTGCTCCCACCGGACTAGCGGATACAGATACGCAGTATTTT.

J is TRBJ1-4 and V is TRBV29-1; D is undetermined. V shed 4 bases and J shed 0 bases, with 12 bases lying between them. Germline loops: CDR1 SQVTM, CDR2 ANQGSEA. CDR3 length equals 15 residues. CDR3 residues: CSVGKGLSTNEKLFF. As DNA, the CDR3 is TGCAGCGTTGGTAAAGGCCTTTCAACTAATGAAAAACTGTTTTTT.

The chain is built from TRBV7-7 and TRBJ1-6; 7 bases align to TRBD1. This CDR3 is 19 amino acids long. CDR1 SSHAT and CDR2 FNYEAQ come from the germline V gene (reference sequence). V was clipped by 5 bases and J by 0 bases; unmatched bases: 13. The DNA of the CDR3 is TGTGCCAGCAGCCTAAGGGAATTCCGGGACAGCTCCTATAATTCACCCCTCCACTTT. It codes for CASSLREFRDSSYNSPLHF.

This clonotype has ten or more counts. V and J are TRBV7-9 and TRBJ1-2, with 7 bases fitting TRBD1. The CDR3 is 15 amino acids. V shed 1 base and J 4 bases; nucleotides not matched to a gene: 6. Per the germline V gene, CDR1 is SEHNR and CDR2 is FQNEAQ (reference sequence). The CDR3 nucleotides read TGTGCCAGCAGCTTAGTTGATGGACAGGCCTATGGCTACACCTTC. This gives the protein CASSLVDGQAYGYTF.

This clonotype occurred a few times. The chain links TRBV6-5 to TRBJ1-6; 7 nucleotides agree with TRBD1. CDR3 length: 15 residues. After removal of 7 bases from V and 7 bases from J, the junction contained 10 bases not matched to a gene. CDR1 and CDR2 from the germline V gene are MNHEY and SVGAGI. The CDR3 coding sequence is TGTGCCAGCACTGAAACAGGGGTTTCGAATTCACCCCTCCACTTT. Translation: CASTETGVSNSPLHF.